This T cell receptor (beta chain) derives from a study of identical twins. Germline V gives CDR1 SGHKS, CDR2 YYEKEE (reference sequence). This CDR3 region has 14 residues. V shed 4 bases and J shed 8 bases, with 16 bases lying between them. This clonotype was detected a few times. TCRdb used MiXCR to reprocess the 5' RACE reads, holding one entry per CDR3 protein. The repertoire holds a few hundred thousand distinct CDR3 sequences, with around 8.3% as singletons. This sample also belongs to another study, concerning yellow fever vaccine responses in identical twins.

Sequencing input: CD8+ T cells sorted from blood. The origin of this receptor is a woman aged 18-29 years in good health. The V gene is TRBV5-5, the J gene TRBJ2-1, with D unclear. The CDR3: CASSHDPGLYEQFF. The CDR3 DNA follows: TGTGCCAGCAGCCACGACCCCGGGCTCTATGAGCAGTTCTTC.